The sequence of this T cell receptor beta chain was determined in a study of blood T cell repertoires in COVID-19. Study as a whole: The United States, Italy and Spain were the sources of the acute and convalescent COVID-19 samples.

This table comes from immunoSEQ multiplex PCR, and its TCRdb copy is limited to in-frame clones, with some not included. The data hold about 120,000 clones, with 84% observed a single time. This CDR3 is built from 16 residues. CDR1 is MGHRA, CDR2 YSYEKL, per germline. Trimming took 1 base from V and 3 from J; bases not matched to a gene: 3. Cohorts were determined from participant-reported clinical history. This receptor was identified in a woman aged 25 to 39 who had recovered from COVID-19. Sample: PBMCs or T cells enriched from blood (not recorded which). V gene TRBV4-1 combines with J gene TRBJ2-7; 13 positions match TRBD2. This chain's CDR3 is CASSQVGLAGIYEQYF. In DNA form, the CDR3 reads TGCGCCAGCAGCCAAGTGGGACTAGCGGGAATCTACGAGCAGTACTTC.